The T cell receptor (beta chain) described here comes from a study of blood T cells in healthy people across ages (dated by TCRdb to 2015 to 2017). About the investigation overall: In model experiments, template switching captured about one uniquely barcoded TCR beta cDNA molecule for every two T cells. The study measured age-related changes in TCR beta repertoire diversity using deep sequencing normalized with unique cDNA molecular identifiers. Donors were grouped into four age groups: young (average roughly 15 years), middle-aged (approximately 41), aged (62) and long-lived (around 80). To avoid experimental bias, donors of different ages were randomly spread across the sequencing lanes. The study analyzed two additional independent replicas of 1 million unique cDNA reads from the same blood draw for two donors, one aged 18 to 29 and one aged 80 or older.

Systemically healthy Caucasian individuals from Russia, some 36 in total and aged roughly 6 to 100 years, were included as donors. Each donor gave 8 to 10 milliliters of peripheral blood, drawn into EDTA-treated Vacutainer tubes. PBMCs were isolated by Ficoll-Paque density-gradient centrifugation, with at least 7 million obtained per sample. Total RNA, at least 6 micrograms per sample, was extracted from PBMCs with Trizol reagent. For every donor, an aliquot of PBMCs went through flow cytometry to measure the percentages of naive CD45RAhigh/CD27high T cells. Points the paper makes about the study in general: Observed TCR beta diversity correlated strongly with the percentage of naive T cells measured by flow cytometry. Estimates of total diversity based on one million sequenced T cells were considered lower bounds and underestimates. The CMV infection status of donors was not known, potentially confounding age-related changes in expanded clonotypes. As age increased, observed TCR beta diversity per million T cells dropped in a roughly linear way, and a significant reduction was already evident by age about 40. Since profiling was done on bulk unsorted PBMCs, naive and antigen-experienced compartments could not be conclusively compared. Compared with the aged group, the long-lived group had more naive CD4+ T cells, fewer expanded clones and increased TCR diversity, suggesting age selection.

Notes on this clonotype: Its antigen is not yet known. No base qualities exist here, and no much larger clone lies one base off it.

Libraries were built with 5' RACE. For sequencing, an Illumina HiSeq 2500 was employed. A second 7 to 11 cycle PCR used a sample-barcoded 5' primer and a J-beta primer mix. A template-switch 5' adaptor carrying 12 random nucleotides introduced a unique molecular identifier onto each TCR beta cDNA molecule. At least 2.5 million CDR3-containing paired-end reads were obtained from each sample. The Mint cDNA synthesis kit, primed by a TRBC-specific oligonucleotide, was used to synthesize first-strand cDNA from all RNA. After uracil-DNA glycosylase treatment, a first 18-cycle PCR used universal primers M1SS and BC2_uni_R on all cDNA. As for the authors' bioinformatics: For normalization, 1 million high-quality reads, each with a distinct molecular identifier, were randomly selected from each sample. Instead of being binned into consensus sequences, reads with shared molecular identifiers were discarded. MiTCR, run with a Q25 quality threshold and the strictest error-elimination algorithm, handled CDR3 identification, clonotype clustering and error correction. A nonparametric unseen species model using Euler transformation provided a lower-bound estimate of total TCR beta diversity. TCRdb reran the public reads through fastp at Q25 and MiXCR, keeping productive beta chains. For every CDR3 protein sequence, its rows merge into one entry that carries the most common genes and DNA. It is TCRdb's table, rather than the study itself, that gives the V and J calls and clone size. The sample table records about 760,000 distinct CDR3 sequences; approximately 60% of these occur just once. The ten largest make up about 26% of the sample.

CDR3 length: 12 amino acids, cysteine to phenylalanine. The entry retains the CDR3 DNA only, 36 bases that are in frame from base 1. V is pared back by 2 bases and J by 15 bases, with 14 bases lying between the germline termini. In the germline V gene (reference sequence), CDR1 corresponds to SEHNR and CDR2 to FQNEAQ. Input material: blood. This receptor was identified in a man between 35 and 55 years old in good health. The chain was built from TRBV7-9 and TRBJ2-1, and possibly TRBD1, on 5 matching bases. The encoded CDR3 is CASSLSQGGGFF. The base sequence is TGTGCCAGCAGCTTATCTCAGGGTGGCGGGTTCTTC.